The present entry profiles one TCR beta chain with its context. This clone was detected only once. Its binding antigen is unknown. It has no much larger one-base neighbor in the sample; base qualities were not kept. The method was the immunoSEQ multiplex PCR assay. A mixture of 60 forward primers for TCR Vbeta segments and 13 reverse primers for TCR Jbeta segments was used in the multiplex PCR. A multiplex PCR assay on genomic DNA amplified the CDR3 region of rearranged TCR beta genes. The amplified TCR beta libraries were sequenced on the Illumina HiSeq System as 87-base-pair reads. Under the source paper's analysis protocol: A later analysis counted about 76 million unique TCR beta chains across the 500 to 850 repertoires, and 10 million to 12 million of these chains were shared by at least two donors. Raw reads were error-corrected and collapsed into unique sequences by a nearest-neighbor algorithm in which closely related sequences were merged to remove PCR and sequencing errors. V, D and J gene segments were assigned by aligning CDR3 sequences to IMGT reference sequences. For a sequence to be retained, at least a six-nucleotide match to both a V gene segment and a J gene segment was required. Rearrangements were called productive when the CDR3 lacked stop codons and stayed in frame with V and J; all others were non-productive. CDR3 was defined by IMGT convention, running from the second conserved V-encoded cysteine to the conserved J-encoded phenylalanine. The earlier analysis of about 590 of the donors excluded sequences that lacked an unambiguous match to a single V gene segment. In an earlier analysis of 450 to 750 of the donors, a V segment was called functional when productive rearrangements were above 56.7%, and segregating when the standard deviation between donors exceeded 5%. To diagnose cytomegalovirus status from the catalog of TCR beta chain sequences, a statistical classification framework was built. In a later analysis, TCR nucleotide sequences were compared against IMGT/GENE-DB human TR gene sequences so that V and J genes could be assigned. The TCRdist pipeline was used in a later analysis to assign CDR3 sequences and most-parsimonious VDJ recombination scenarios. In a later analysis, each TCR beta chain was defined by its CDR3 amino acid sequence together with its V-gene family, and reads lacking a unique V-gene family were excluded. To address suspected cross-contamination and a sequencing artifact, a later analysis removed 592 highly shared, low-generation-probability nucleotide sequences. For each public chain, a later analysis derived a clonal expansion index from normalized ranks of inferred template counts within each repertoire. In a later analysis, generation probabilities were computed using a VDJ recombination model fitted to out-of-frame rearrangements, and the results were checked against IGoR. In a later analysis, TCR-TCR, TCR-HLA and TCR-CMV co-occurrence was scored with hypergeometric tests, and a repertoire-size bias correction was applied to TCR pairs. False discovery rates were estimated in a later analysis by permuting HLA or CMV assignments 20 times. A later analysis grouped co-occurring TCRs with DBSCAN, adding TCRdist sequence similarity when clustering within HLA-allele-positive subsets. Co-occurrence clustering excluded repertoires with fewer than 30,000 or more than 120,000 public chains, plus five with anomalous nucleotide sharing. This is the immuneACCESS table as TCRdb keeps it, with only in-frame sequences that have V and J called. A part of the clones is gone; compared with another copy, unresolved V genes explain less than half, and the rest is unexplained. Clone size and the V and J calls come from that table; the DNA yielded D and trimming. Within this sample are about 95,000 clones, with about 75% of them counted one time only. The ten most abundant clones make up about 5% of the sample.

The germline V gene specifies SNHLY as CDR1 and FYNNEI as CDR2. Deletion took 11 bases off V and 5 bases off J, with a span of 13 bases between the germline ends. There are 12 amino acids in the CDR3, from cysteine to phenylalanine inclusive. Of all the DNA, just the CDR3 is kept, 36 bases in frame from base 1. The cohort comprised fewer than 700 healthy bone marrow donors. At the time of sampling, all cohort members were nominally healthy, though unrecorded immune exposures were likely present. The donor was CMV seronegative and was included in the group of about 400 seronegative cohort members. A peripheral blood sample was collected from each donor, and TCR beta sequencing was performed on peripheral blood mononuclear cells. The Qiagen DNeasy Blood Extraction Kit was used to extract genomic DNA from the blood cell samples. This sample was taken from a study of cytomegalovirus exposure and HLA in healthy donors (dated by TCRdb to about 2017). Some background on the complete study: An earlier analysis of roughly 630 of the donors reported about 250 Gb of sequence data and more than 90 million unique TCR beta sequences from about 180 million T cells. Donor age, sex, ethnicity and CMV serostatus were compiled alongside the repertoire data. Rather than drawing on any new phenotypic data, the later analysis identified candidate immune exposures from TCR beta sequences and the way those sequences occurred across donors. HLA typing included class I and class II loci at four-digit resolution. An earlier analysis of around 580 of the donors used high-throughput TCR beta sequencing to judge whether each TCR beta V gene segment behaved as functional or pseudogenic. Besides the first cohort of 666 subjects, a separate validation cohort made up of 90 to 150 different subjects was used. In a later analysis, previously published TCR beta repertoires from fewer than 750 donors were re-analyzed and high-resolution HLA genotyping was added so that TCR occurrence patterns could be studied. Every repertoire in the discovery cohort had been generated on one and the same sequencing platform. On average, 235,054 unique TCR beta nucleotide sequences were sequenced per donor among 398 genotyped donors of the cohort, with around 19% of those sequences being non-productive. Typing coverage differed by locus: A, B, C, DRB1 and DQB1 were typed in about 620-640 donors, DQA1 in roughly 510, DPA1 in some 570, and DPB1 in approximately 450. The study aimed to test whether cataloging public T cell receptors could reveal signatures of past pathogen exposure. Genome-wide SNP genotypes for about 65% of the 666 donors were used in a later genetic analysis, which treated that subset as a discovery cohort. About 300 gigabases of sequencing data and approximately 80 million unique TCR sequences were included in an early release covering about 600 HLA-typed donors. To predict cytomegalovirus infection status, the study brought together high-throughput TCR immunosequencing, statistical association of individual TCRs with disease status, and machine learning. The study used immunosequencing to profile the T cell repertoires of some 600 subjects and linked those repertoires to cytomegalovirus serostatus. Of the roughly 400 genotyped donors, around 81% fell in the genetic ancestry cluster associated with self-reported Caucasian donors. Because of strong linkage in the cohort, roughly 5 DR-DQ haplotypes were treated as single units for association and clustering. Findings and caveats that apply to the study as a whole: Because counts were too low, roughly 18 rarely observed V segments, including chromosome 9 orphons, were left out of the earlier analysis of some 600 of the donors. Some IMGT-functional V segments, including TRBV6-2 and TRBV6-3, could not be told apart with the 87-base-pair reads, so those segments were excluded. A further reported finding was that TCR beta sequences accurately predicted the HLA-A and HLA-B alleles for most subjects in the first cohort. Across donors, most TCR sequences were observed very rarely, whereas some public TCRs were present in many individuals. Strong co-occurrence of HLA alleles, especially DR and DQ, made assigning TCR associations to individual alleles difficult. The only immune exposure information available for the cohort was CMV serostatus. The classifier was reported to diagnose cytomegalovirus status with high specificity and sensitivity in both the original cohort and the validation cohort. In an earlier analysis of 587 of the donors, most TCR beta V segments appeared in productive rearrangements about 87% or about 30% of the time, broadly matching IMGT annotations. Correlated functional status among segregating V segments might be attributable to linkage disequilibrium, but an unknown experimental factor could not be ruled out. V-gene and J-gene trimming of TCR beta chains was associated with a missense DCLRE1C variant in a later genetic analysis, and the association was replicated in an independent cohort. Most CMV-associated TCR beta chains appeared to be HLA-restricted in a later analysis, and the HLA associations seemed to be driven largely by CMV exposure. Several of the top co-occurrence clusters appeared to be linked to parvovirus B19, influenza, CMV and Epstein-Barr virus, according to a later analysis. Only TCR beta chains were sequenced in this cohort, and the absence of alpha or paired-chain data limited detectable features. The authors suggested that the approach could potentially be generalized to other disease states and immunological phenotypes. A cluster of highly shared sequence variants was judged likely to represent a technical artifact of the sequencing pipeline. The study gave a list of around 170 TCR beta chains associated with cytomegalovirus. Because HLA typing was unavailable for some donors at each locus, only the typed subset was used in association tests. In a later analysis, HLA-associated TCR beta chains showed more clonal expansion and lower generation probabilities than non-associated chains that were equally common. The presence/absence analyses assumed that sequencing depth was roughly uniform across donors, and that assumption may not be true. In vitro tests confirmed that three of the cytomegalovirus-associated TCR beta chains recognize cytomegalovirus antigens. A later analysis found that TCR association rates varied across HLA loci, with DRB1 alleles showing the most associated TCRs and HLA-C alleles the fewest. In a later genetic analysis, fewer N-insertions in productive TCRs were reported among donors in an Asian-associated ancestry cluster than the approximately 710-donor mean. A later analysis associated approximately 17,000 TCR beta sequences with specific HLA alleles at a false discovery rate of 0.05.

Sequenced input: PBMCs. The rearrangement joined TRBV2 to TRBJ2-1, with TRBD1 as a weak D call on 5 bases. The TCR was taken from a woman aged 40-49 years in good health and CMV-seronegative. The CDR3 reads CAGKVDNNEQFF. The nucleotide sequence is TGTGCCGGAAAAGTGGACAACAATGAGCAGTTCTTC.